The source of this T cell receptor (beta chain) is a study of CD8+CD57+ T cells in acquired aplastic anemia. Study overall: Roughly 3.2 ug was the average amount of DNA from sorted CD4+ and CD8+ cells.

Patients who underwent sequencing had shown CD8+CD57+ cell expansion by flow cytometry. TCR beta VDJ and CDR3 were profiled, and genomic DNA was the template. TCRdb re-called the reads with MiXCR, one entry per CDR3 protein. The sample holds approximately 57,000 distinct CDR3 sequences, around 50% seen once. This clonotype showed up just once. V shed 6 bases and J shed 6 bases, with 11 bases lying between them. Germline CDR1 and CDR2: LNHDA and SQIVND (reference sequence). CDR3 size: 13 residues. The chain links TRBV19 to TRBJ2-2; weak D call: TRBD1 (6 bases). The source is a human donor with aplastic anemia. The sample comprised sorted CD4+, CD8+, or CD8+CD57+ T cells (not recorded which) from PBMCs. The DNA for the CDR3 is TGTGCCAGTAGAAGGACAGAGCCCGGGGAGCTGTTTTTT. Protein: CASRRTEPGELFF.